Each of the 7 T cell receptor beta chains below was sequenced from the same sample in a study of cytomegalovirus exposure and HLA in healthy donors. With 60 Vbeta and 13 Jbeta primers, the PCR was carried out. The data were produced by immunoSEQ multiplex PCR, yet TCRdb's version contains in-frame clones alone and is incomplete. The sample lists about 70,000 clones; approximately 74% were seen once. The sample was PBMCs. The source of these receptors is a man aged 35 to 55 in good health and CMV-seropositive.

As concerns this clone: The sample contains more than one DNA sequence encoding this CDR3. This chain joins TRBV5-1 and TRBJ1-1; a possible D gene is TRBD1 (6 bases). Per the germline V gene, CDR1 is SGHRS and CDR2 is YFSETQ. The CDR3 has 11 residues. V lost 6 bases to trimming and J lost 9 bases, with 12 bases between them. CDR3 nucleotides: TGCGCCAGCACGGGGCAGGGGAAAGCTTTCTTT. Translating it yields CASTGQGKAFF. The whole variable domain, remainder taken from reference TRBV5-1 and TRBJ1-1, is KAGVTQTPRYLIKTRGQQVTLSCSPISGHRSVSWYQQTPGQGLQFLFEYFSETQRNKGNFPGRFSGRQFSNSRSEMNVSTLELGDSALYLCASTGQGKAFFGQGTRLTVV.

The CDR3 is CASSYGQGPYEQYF. The CDR3 DNA reads as TGTGCCAGCAGCTACGGACAGGGGCCCTACGAGCAGTACTTC. The rearrangement links TRBV7-3 to TRBJ2-5; 9 bases align to TRBD1. The DNA end is more similar to TRBJ2-7, so the J call may be wrong. The CDR3 has 14 amino acids. CDR1 is SGHTA and CDR2 is FQGTGA in the germline V gene.

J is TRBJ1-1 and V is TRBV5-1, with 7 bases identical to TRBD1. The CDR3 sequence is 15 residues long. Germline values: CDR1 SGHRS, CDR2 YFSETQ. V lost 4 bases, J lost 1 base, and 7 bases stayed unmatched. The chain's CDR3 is CASSLGDSRNTEAFF. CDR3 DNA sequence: TGCGCCAGCAGCCTCGGGGACAGTAGGAACACTGAAGCTTTCTTT.

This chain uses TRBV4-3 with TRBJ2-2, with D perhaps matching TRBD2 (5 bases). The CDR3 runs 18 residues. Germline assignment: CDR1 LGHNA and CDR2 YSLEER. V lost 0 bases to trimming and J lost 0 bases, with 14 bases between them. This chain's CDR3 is CASSQERAGRANTGELFF. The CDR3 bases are TGCGCCAGCAGCCAAGAAAGGGCGGGTAGGGCGAACACCGGGGAGCTGTTTTTT.

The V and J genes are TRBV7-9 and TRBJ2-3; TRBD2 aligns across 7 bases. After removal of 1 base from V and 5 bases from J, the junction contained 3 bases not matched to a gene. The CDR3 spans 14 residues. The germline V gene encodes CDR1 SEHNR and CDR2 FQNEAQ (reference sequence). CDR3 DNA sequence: TGTGCCAGCAGCTTAGGCGCGGGGGAAGATACGCAGTATTTT. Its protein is CASSLGAGEDTQYF.

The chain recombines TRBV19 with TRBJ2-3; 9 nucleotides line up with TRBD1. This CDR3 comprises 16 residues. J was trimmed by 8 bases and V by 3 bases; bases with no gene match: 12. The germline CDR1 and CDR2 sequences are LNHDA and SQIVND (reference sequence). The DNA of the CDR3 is TGTGCCAGTAGTATCTCCAAAGACAGGGGGGCCTTTACGCAGTATTTT. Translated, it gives CASSISKDRGAFTQYF.

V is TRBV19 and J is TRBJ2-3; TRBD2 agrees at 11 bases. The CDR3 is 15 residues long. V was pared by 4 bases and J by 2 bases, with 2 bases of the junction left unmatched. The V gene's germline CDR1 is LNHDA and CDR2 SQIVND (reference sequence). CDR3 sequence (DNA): TGTGCCAGTAGTACTAGCGGGGGGTTCACAGATACGCAGTATTTT. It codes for CASSTSGGFTDTQYF.